Detailed here is one T cell receptor (beta chain). Antigen specificity is unknown. These data originate in a study of cytomegalovirus exposure and HLA in healthy donors. Findings and limits, study-wide: Several top significant clusters appeared, in a later analysis, to be linked to common viral pathogens. Later analysis demonstrated an association between a missense DCLRE1C variant and TCR beta V- and J-gene trimming.

PCR amplification relied on 60 Vbeta primers (plus 13 Jbeta primers). Measured with immunoSEQ multiplex PCR; TCRdb has only the in-frame clones, and not every one. Of 190,000 or so clones in the sample, about 85% were seen once. The CDR3 consists of 13 residues. Unmatched junction bases numbered 1, after V lost 4 bases and J lost 3 bases. Germline V CDR1 and CDR2: LGHNA, YSLEER. The sample consisted of PBMCs. The receptor comes from a woman in her forties or fifties in good health and CMV-seropositive. The V and J genes are TRBV4-3 and TRBJ1-2; 8 nucleotides agree with TRBD1. This CDR3 reads CASSPDRDYGYTF. CDR3 in DNA: TGCGCCAGCAGCCCGGACAGGGACTATGGCTACACCTTC.